Listed below are T cell receptor beta chains from one sample, sequenced in a study of blood T cell repertoires in COVID-19. Sequenced by immunoSEQ multiplex PCR; TCRdb stores in-frame clones only, minus some. The sample shows nearly 200,000 clones, roughly 90% of them seen only once. Sequenced: peripheral blood. These receptor sequences come from a woman aged 70-85 years with acute or convalescent COVID-19. Each CDR3 is given with its conserved first and last residue. The D gene is left open where the match is weak. The size field is filled for only some rows; it gives once, few, many or a size class.

TRBJ1-1	.	TRBV28	.	TGTGCCAGCAGTTTAGCAGGGACTAGGGGCACTGAAGCTTTCTTT	CASSLAGTRGTEAFF
TRBJ1-2	.	TRBV7-9	once	TGTGCCAGCAGCCAATGGGGCGTCAGCTATGGCTACACCTTC	CASSQWGVSYGYTF
TRBJ1-3	TRBD1	TRBV6-5	.	TGTGCCAGCATTGCAGGGGGACTCGGAAACACCATATATTTT	CASIAGGLGNTIYF
TRBJ2-1	.	TRBV11-3	.	TGTGCCAGCAGCTTAGATCGGGATACCTCCTACAATGAGCAGTTCTTC	CASSLDRDTSYNEQFF
TRBJ2-2	TRBD2	TRBV7-7	.	TGTGCTAGCAGCATGGGACTAGCGGCGAACACCGGGGAGCTGTTTTTT	CASSMGLAANTGELFF
TRBJ2-5	TRBD1	TRBV2	.	TGTGCCAGCAGGGACACGACAGGGGGCAAGGAGACCCAGTACTTC	CASRDTTGGKETQYF
TRBJ1-2	TRBD1	TRBV12-5	.	TGTGCTAGTGGTTTCGGACAGGGGGCAAGCTATGGCTACACCTTC	CASGFGQGASYGYTF
TRBJ2-1	.	TRBV7-2	.	TGTGCCAGCAGCTTAGCTGGGGGCCCCTACAATGAGCAGTTCTTC	CASSLAGGPYNEQFF
TRBJ1-1	.	TRBV29-1	.	TGCAGCGTTTGGACACTAAAGAACACTGAAGCTTTCTTT	CSVWTLKNTEAFF
TRBJ2-7	.	TRBV2	.	TGTGCCACCGGGAGATACGAGCAGTACTTC	CATGRYEQYF
TRBJ2-3	.	TRBV29-1	once	TGCAGCGTTACTATCTCTAGCGCAGATACGCAGTATTTT	CSVTISSADTQYF
TRBJ2-5	TRBD2	TRBV7-2	.	TGTGCCAGCAGCTCCTTAGCGGGAGGGGCGGAGACCCAGTACTTC	CASSSLAGGAETQYF
TRBJ2-7	TRBD1	TRBV20-1	.	TGCAGTGCTAGTGGGGGGGGACAGGGGCCTTACGAGCAGTACTTC	CSASGGGQGPYEQYF
TRBJ2-2	.	TRBV7-2	.	TGTGCCAGCAGCCCCGTAACAAGCACCGGGGAGCTGTTTTTT	CASSPVTSTGELFF
TRBJ2-3	TRBD2	TRBV5-1	.	TGCGCCAGCAGCTTCCAGGGAGGGAGAGATACGCAGTATTTT	CASSFQGGRDTQYF
TRBJ1-2	.	TRBV6-6	.	TGTGCCAGCCGACAGTATGAAGCATGCACCTTC	CASRQYEACTF
TRBJ2-3	TRBD2	TRBV4-3	.	TGCGCCAGCAGCCAAGACGGAGCGGGAGGACCCACAGATACGCAGTATTTT	CASSQDGAGGPTDTQYF
TRBJ2-3	TRBD2	TRBV5-1	.	TGCGCCAGCAGCGGCGCGGGAGCAGATACGCAGTATTTT	CASSGAGADTQYF
TRBJ2-6	.	TRBV29-1	.	TGCAGCGTTGATGAGTTCAGGGTTGGAGCCTCTGGGGCCAACGTCCTGACTTTC	CSVDEFRVGASGANVLTF
TRBJ1-2	.	TRBV6-2/TRBV6-3	.	TGTGCCAGCAGTTACCAACTCCTTGGCTACACCTTC	CASSYQLLGYTF
TRBJ1-1	TRBD1	TRBV4-1	.	TGCGCCAGCAGCCAACCTTGGGACAGCACTGAAGCTTTCTTT	CASSQPWDSTEAFF
TRBJ1-1	.	TRBV5-4	once	TGTGCCAGCAGCTTATGGGGGGTTATGGTGAACACTGAAGCTTTCTTT	CASSLWGVMVNTEAFF
TRBJ1-1	TRBD1	TRBV3-1/TRBV3-2	.	TGTGCCAGCAGCCACACAGGGGGAGGGACTGAAGCTTTCTTT	CASSHTGGGTEAFF
TRBJ2-7	TRBD1	TRBV28	.	TGTGCCAGCAGTCCATTCCCGGGACAGGGGGCACGCGAGCAGTACTTC	CASSPFPGQGAREQYF
TRBJ2-5	.	TRBV5-8	.	TGTGCCAGCAGCTTGGTTGGGCAGGTACAAGAGACCCAGTACTTC	CASSLVGQVQETQYF
TRBJ2-3	TRBD1	TRBV3-1/TRBV3-2	.	TGTGCCAGCAGTTATCACGGGCAAGGGGGCGCAGATACGCAGTATTTT	CASSYHGQGGADTQYF
TRBJ2-2	TRBD2	TRBV7-6	few	TGTGCCAGCAGCCCACTAGCGGGAGGTGGCACCGGGGAGCTGTTTTTT	CASSPLAGGGTGELFF
TRBJ1-5	.	TRBV6-2/TRBV6-3	.	TGTGCCAGCAGTTACCAGTTATATAGCAATCAGCCCCAGCATTTT	CASSYQLYSNQPQHF
TRBJ1-5	TRBD1	TRBV4-3	.	TGCGCCAGCAGCCAAGATGTCGGACAGGGAGGCCAGCCCCAGCATTTT	CASSQDVGQGGQPQHF
TRBJ2-1	TRBD1	TRBV19	.	TGTGCCAGTCGACACAGGGGCGGGAATGAGCAGTTCTTC	CASRHRGGNEQFF
TRBJ2-3	.	TRBV6-1	.	TGTGCCAGCAGTGCTCCATCGGCGGCGGGGAGGACAGATACGCAGTATTTT	CASSAPSAAGRTDTQYF
TRBJ2-2	.	TRBV11-3	.	TGTGCCAGCAGCTTAGATCGCCAGGGGGGCGGCGGGGAGCTGTTTTTT	CASSLDRQGGGGELFF
TRBJ1-2	.	TRBV28	few	TGTGCCAGCAGTACAGCCCCAGCACGGGGCTACACCTTC	CASSTAPARGYTF
TRBJ2-7	TRBD2	TRBV9	few	TGTGCCAGCAGCATAGAGGCTAGCGGGAACTACGAGCAGTACTTC	CASSIEASGNYEQYF
TRBJ2-2	.	TRBV19	.	TGTGCCAGTAGTATAGGAGCGGGGAACACCGGGGAGCTGTTTTTT	CASSIGAGNTGELFF
TRBJ1-4	.	TRBV6-2/TRBV6-3	.	TGTGCCAGCAGTTACTCGGGAGGGTCCCGCGAAAAACTGTTTTTT	CASSYSGGSREKLFF
TRBJ2-5	.	TRBV23-1	.	TGCGCCAGCAGTCGGGGCAGCCGGTTGCAAGAGACCCAGTACTTC	CASSRGSRLQETQYF
TRBJ2-3	TRBD1	TRBV5-1	.	TGCGCCAGCAGCGCCGGGACAGGGACGAATACGCAGTATTTT	CASSAGTGTNTQYF
TRBJ1-1	.	TRBV2	.	TGTGCCAGCGGACGGGGATTGAACACTGAAGCTTTCTTT	CASGRGLNTEAFF
TRBJ1-3	.	TRBV10-3	.	TGTGCCATCAGTGACCCGAAGGGGGCTGGAAACACCATATATTTT	CAISDPKGAGNTIYF
TRBJ1-5	.	TRBV6-4	.	TGTGCCTGTTCCCGGGAGGAAAATCAGCCCCAGCATTTT	CACSREENQPQHF
TRBJ2-3	TRBD2	TRBV6-5	.	TGTGCCAGCAGCCGACTAGCGGGGCCCACAGATACGCAGTATTTT	CASSRLAGPTDTQYF
TRBJ2-5	.	TRBV5-1	.	TGCGCCAGCAGCGTAGAGTACGGGACCCAGTACTTC	CASSVEYGTQYF
TRBJ2-7	.	TRBV5-6	.	TGTGCCAGCAGCTTTACGAGGAGGGAGCAGTACTTC	CASSFTRREQYF
TRBJ2-2	.	TRBV5-6	.	TGTGCCAGCAGCTTGGGGCCGGGGACATACACCGGGGAGCTGTTTTTT	CASSLGPGTYTGELFF
TRBJ1-2	.	TRBV15	.	TGTGCCACCAGCAGAGATCAGGGGCGCGGCTATGGCTACACCTTC	CATSRDQGRGYGYTF
TRBJ2-7	TRBD1	TRBV4-1	.	TGCGCCAGCAGCCAGTCCCGGGACAGGGGGTACTACGAGCAGTACTTC	CASSQSRDRGYYEQYF